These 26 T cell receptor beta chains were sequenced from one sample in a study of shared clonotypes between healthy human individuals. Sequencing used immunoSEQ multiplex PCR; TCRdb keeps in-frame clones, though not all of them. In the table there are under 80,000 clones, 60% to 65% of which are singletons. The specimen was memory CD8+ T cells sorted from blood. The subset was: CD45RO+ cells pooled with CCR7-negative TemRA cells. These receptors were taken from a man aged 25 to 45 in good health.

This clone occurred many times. The CDR3 sequence: CASSDVSAGGPRNEQFF. The DNA for the CDR3 is TGTGCCAGCAGTGATGTCTCGGCGGGAGGGCCTCGGAATGAGCAGTTCTTC. The chain is built from TRBV6-1 and TRBJ2-1; 9 nucleotides align to TRBD2. The CDR3 runs to 17 residues. Trimming cost V 3 bases and J 7 bases; bases outside gene matches: 13. Looked up from germline, CDR1 is MNHNS and CDR2 is SASEGT.

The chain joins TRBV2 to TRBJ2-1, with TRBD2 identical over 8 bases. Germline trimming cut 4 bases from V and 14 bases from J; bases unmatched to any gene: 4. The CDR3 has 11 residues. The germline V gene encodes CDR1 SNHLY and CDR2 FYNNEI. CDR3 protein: CASSVGLVEFF. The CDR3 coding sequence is TGTGCCAGCAGTGTGGGACTAGTTGAGTTCTTC.

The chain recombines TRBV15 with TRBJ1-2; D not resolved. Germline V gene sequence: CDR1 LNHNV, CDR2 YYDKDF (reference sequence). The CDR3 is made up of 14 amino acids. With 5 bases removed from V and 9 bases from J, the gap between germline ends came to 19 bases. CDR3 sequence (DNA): TGTGCCACCAGCGAGCGGGAGACTCTGCTCCGCTACACCTTC. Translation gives CATSERETLLRYTF. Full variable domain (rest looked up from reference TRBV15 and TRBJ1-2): DAMVIQNPRYQVTQFGKPVTLSCSQTLNHNVMYWYQQKSSQAPKLLFHYYDKDFNNEADTPDNFQSRRPNTSFCFLDIRSPGLGDTAMYLCATSERETLLRYTFGSGTRLTVV.

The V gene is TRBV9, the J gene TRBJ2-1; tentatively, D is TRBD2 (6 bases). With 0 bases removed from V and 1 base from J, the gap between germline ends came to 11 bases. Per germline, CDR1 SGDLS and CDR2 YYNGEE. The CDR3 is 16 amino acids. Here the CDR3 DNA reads TGTGCCAGCAGCGTAGTAGATGGGGGGTCCTACAATGAGCAGTTCTTC. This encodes CASSVVDGGSYNEQFF.

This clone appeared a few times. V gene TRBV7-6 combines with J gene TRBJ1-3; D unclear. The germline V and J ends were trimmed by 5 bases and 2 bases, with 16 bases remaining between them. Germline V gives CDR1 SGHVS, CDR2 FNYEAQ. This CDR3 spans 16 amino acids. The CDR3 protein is CASSAYIGKTGNTIYF. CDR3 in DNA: TGTGCCAGCAGCGCCTACATAGGGAAAACTGGAAACACCATATATTTT.

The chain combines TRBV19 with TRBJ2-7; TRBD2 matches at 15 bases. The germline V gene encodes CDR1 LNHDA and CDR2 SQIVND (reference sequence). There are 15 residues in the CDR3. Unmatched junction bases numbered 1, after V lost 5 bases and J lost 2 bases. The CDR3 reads CASSGTSGRPYEQYF. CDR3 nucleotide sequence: TGTGCCAGTAGTGGGACTAGCGGGAGGCCCTACGAGCAGTACTTC.

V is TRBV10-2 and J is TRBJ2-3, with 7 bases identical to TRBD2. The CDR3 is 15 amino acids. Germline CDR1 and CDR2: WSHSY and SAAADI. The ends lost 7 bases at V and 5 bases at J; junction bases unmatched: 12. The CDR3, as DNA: TGCGCCAGCACCCCGATAGCGGGCCACGGAGATACGCAGTATTTT. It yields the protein CASTPIAGHGDTQYF.

The CDR3 region has the DNA TGCGCCAGCAGCCCGTACCTGACAGACTCCACAGATACGCAGTATTTT. It specifies CASSPYLTDSTDTQYF. V gene TRBV5-1 combines with J gene TRBJ2-3; perhaps TRBD1 as D (5 bases). This CDR3 has 16 residues. Trimming left V 4 bases short and J 2 bases short, with 17 bases between. Germline V gene data show CDR1 as SGHRS and CDR2 as YFSETQ. Drawing the rest from reference TRBV5-1 and TRBJ2-3, the complete variable domain is KAGVTQTPRYLIKTRGQQVTLSCSPISGHRSVSWYQQTPGQGLQFLFEYFSETQRNKGNFPGRFSGRQFSNSRSEMNVSTLELGDSALYLCASSPYLTDSTDTQYFGPGTRLTVL.

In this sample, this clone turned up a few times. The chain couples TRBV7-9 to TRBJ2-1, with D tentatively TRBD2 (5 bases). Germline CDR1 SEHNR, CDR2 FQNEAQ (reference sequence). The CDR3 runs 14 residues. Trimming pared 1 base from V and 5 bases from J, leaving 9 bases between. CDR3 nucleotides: TGTGCCAGCAGCTTAGGTCTGCGGGACAATGAGCAGTTCTTC. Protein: CASSLGLRDNEQFF.

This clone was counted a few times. The CDR3 DNA sequence: TGCAGCGCTTATGGACTAGCGGGAGGTCTCAATGAGCAGTTCTTC. Translation: CSAYGLAGGLNEQFF. This rearrangement joins TRBV29-1 to TRBJ2-1, with 14 nucleotides matching TRBD2. Germline V gene sequence: CDR1 SQVTM, CDR2 ANQGSEA. This CDR3 is built from 15 residues. V dropped 7 bases and J dropped 6; count of bases not matched to a gene: 8.

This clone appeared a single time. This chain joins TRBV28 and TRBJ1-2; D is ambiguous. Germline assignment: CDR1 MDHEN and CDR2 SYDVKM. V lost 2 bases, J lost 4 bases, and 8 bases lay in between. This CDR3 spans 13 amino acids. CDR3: CASSLRSGYGYTF. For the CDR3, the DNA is TGTGCCAGCAGTTTACGGAGTGGCTATGGCTACACCTTC.

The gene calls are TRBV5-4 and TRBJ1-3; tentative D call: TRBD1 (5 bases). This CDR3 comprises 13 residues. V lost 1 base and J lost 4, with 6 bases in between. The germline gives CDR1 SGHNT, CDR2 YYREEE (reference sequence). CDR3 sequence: CASSLTGGNTIYF. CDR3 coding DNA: TGTGCCAGCAGCTTGACAGGCGGAAACACCATATATTTT.

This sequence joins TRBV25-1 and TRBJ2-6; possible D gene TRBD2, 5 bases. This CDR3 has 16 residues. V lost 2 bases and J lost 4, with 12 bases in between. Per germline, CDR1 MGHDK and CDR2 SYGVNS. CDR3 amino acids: CASSESRGRGANVLTF. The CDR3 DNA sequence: TGTGCCAGCAGTGAAAGTCGAGGGCGAGGGGCCAACGTCCTGACTTTC.

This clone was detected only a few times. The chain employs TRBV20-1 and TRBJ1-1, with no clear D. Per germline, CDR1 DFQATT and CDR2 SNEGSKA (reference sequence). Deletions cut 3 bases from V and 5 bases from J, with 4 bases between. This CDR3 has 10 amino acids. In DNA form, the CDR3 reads TGCAGTGCTAGTTATACTGAAGCTTTCTTT. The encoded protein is CSASYTEAFF.

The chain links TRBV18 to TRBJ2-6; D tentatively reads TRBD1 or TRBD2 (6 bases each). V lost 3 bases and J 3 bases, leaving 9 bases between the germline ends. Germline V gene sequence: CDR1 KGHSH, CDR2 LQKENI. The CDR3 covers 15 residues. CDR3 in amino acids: CASSPRGRGANVLTF. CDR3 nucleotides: TGTGCCAGCTCACCTCGGGGGCGTGGGGCCAACGTCCTGACTTTC.

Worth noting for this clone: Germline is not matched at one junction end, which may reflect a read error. CDR3 in DNA: TGCGCCAGCAGCCCGTTAGCGCTTGATACGCAGTATTTT. Translating it yields CASSPLALDTQYF. The V gene is TRBV11-2, the J gene TRBJ2-3, with D tentatively TRBD2 (5 bases). CDR1 and CDR2 from the germline V gene are SGHAT and FQNNGV. This CDR3 is 13 amino acids long.

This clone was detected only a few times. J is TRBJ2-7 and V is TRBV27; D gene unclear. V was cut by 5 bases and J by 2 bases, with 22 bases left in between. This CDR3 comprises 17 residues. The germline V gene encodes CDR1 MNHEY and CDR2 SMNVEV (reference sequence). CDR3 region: CASSRYSGRPLTYEQYF. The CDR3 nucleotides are TGTGCCAGCAGTCGCTACTCGGGTAGGCCGCTAACCTACGAGCAGTACTTC.

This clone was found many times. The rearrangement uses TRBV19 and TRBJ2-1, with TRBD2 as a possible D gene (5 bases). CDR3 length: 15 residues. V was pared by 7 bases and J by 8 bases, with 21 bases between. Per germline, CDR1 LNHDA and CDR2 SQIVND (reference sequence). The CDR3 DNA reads TGTGCCAGTACCGAGGGAATTGGGTCATTTGATGAGCAGTTCTTC. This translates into CASTEGIGSFDEQFF.

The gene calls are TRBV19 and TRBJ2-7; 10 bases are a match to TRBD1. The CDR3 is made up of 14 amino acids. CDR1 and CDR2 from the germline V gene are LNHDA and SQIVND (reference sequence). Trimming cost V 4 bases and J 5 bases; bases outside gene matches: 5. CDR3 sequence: CASSSRQGANEQYF. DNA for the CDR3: TGTGCCAGTAGTAGCCGACAGGGGGCCAACGAGCAGTACTTC.

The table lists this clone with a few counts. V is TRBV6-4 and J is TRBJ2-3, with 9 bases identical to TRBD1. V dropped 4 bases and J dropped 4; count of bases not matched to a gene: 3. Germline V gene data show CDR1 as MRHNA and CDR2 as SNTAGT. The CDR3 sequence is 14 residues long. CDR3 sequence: CASSGTGEADTQYF. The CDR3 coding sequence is TGTGCCAGCAGTGGGACAGGGGAGGCAGATACGCAGTATTTT.

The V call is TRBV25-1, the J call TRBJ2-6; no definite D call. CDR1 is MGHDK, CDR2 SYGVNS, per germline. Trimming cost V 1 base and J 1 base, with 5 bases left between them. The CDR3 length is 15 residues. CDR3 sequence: CASSELASGANVLTF. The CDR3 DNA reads TGTGCCAGCAGTGAATTGGCGTCTGGGGCCAACGTCCTGACTTTC.

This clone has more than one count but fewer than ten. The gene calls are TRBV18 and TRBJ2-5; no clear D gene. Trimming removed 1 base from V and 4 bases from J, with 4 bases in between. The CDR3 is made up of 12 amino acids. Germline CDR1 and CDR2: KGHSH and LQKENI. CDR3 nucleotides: TGTGCCAGCTCACCACTCTCAGAGACCCAGTACTTC. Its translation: CASSPLSETQYF.

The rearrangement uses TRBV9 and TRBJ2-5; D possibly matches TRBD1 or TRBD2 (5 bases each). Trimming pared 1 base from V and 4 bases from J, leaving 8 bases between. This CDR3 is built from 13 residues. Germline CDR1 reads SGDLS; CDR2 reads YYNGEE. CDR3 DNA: TGTGCCAGCAGCGTATGGGGGAGAGAGACCCAGTACTTC. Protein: CASSVWGRETQYF.

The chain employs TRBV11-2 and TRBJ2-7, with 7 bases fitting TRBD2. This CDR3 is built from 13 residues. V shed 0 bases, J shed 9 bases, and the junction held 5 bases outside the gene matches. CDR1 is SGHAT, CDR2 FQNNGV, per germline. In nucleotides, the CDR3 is TGTGCCAGCAGCTTAGATCCTAGCGGCGGGCAGTACTTC. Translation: CASSLDPSGGQYF. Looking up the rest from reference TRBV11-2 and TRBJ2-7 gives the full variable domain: EAGVAQSPRYKIIEKRQSVAFWCNPISGHATLYWYQQILGQGPKLLIQFQNNGVVDDSQLPKDRFSAERLKGVDSTLKIQPAKLEDSAVYLCASSLDPSGGQYFGPGTRLTVT.

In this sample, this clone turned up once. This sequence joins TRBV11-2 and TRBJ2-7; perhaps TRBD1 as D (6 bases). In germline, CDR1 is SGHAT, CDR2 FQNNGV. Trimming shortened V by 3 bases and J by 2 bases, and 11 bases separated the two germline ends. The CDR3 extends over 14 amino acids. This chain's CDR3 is CASSFGTSAYEQYF. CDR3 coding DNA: TGTGCCAGCAGCTTTGGGACATCCGCCTACGAGCAGTACTTC.

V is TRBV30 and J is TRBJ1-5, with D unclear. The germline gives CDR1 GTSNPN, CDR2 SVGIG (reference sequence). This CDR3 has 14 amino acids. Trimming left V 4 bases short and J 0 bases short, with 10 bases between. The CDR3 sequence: CAWTPGISNQPQHF. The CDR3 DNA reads TGTGCCTGGACCCCGGGCATTAGCAATCAGCCCCAGCATTTT.